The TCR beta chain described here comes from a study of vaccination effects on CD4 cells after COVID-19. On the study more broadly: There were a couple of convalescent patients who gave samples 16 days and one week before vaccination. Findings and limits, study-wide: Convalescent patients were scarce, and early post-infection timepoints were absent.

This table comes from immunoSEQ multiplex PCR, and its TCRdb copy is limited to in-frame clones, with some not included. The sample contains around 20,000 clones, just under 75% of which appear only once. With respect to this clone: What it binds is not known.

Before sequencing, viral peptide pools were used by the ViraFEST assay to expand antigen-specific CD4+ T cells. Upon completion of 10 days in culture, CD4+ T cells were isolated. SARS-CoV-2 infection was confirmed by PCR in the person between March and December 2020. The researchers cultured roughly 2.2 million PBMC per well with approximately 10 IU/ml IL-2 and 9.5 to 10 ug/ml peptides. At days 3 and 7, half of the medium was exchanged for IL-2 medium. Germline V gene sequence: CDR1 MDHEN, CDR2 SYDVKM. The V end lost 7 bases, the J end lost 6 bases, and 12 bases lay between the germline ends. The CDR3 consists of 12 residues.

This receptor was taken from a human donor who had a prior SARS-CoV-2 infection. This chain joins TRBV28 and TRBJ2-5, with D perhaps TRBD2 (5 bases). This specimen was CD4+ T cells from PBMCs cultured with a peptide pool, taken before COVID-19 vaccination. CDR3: CASNGVGKTQYF. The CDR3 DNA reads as TGTGCCAGCAACGGGGTAGGGAAGACCCAGTACTTC.